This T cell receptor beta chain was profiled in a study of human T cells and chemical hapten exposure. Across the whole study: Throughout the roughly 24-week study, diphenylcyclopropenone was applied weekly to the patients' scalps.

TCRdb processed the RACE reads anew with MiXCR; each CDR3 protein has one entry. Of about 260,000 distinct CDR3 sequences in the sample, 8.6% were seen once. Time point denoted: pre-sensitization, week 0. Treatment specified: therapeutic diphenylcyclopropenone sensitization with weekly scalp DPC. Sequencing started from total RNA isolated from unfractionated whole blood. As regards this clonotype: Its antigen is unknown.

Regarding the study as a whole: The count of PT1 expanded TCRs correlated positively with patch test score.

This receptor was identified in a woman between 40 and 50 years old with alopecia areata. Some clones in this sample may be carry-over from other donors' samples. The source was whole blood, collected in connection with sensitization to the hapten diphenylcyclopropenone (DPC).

The CDR3 coding sequence is TGCAGTGCTAGAGGGACAGGTGCGGATGAAAAACTGTTTTTT. This encodes CSARGTGADEKLFF. The V call is TRBV20-1, the J call TRBJ1-4; 7 bases align to TRBD1. V lost 1 base, J lost 6 bases, and 5 bases stayed unmatched. CDR3 size: 14 residues. Germline V CDR1 and CDR2: DFQATT, SNEGSKA (reference sequence).